Each of the 27 T cell receptor beta chains below was sequenced from the same sample in a study of shared clonotypes between healthy human individuals. Assay: immunoSEQ multiplex PCR; the TCRdb copy retains only in-frame clones and omits some. Here the sample spans 740,000 or so clones, 60% to 75% being singletons. Material for sequencing was memory CD4+ T cells sorted from blood. Subset here: CD45RA-negative fraction. These receptors originate from a woman younger than 45 in good health.

This clone appeared a single time. The CDR3 DNA follows: TGTGCCAGCAGTCGCCCAGACAGGATGAACACTGAAGCTTTCTTT. This gives the protein CASSRPDRMNTEAFF. The chain couples TRBV28 to TRBJ1-1; D may be TRBD1 (6 bases). This CDR3 has 15 residues. V was pared by 5 bases and J by 0 bases, with 13 bases between. CDR1 and CDR2 (germline): MDHEN, SYDVKM.

The genes are TRBV2 and TRBJ1-2; the match to TRBD1 covers 7 bases. The J segment lost 7 bases and the V segment lost 6 bases, leaving 8 bases of the junction unmatched. The length of the CDR3 is 13 residues. CDR1 is SNHLY, CDR2 FYNNEI, per germline. DNA for the CDR3: TGTGCCAGCAGCACGGGACAGCGGGCTGGCTACACCTTC. This codes for CASSTGQRAGYTF. The full variable domain, completed using reference TRBV2 and TRBJ1-2, is EPEVTQTPSHQVTQMGQEVILRCVPISNHLYFYWYRQILGQKVEFLVSFYNNEISEKSEIFDDQFSVERPDGSNFTLKIRSTKLEDSAMYFCASSTGQRAGYTFGSGTRLTVV.

This clone was picked up one time. The chain combines TRBV10-3 with TRBJ1-5; D is uncertain. This CDR3 comprises 14 residues. Germline CDR1 and CDR2: ENHRY and SYGVKD. Trimming stripped 4 bases from V and 0 bases from J, with 7 bases between. CDR3 sequence: CAISADYSNQPQHF. DNA for the CDR3: TGTGCCATCAGTGCCGATTATAGCAATCAGCCCCAGCATTTT.

The chain couples TRBV30 to TRBJ1-2; no definite D call. This CDR3 contains 12 residues. The V end was cut by 5 bases, the J end by 8 bases, with 15 bases between. Germline CDR1 and CDR2: GTSNPN and SVGIG (reference sequence). Here the CDR3 reads CAWAGPRIGYTF. DNA for the CDR3: TGTGCCTGGGCCGGGCCGCGTATAGGCTACACCTTC.

The chain joins TRBV29-1 to TRBJ2-7, with D possibly matching TRBD2 (7 bases). The CDR3 totals 11 residues. V lost 6 bases and J lost 6, with 12 bases in between. Germline V gene sequence: CDR1 SQVTM, CDR2 ANQGSEA. The CDR3 DNA sequence: TGCAGCGTGGGAGGGGGGGTCGAGCAGTACTTC. Its protein product is CSVGGGVEQYF.

This sequence joins TRBV4-1 and TRBJ2-3; no clear D gene. The length of the CDR3 is 13 residues. The V gene's germline CDR1 is MGHRA and CDR2 YSYEKL. V was shortened by 2 bases and J by 2 bases, with 5 bases between the two germline ends. The CDR3 reads CASSQPDTDTQYF. In DNA form, the CDR3 reads TGCGCCAGCAGCCAACCCGACACAGATACGCAGTATTTT.

The chain joins TRBV27 to TRBJ2-1; 7 nucleotides line up with TRBD2. The CDR3 totals 15 residues. The junction had 10 bases not matched to a gene; V was cut back by 11 bases and J by 0 bases. Per the germline V gene, CDR1 is MNHEY and CDR2 is SMNVEV (reference sequence). CDR3 bases: TGTGCCGCCAGGGCTGGCGGGAGCTCCTACAATGAGCAGTTCTTC. It specifies CAARAGGSSYNEQFF.

The rearrangement joins TRBV7-8 to TRBJ2-6; D is possibly TRBD1 (5 bases). The CDR3 extends over 16 amino acids. CDR1 is SGHVS and CDR2 is FQNEAQ in the germline V gene. The V gene lost 2 bases and the J gene lost 2 bases, with 10 bases spanning the gap. In nucleotides, the CDR3 is TGTGCCAGCAGCTTACGTTCAGGGACTGGGGCCAACGTCCTGACTTTC. It specifies CASSLRSGTGANVLTF.

DNA of the CDR3: TGCGCCAGCAGCCAAGGCAGAGCGGCGGGCAATCAGCCCCAGCATTTT. Amino acids: CASSQGRAAGNQPQHF. J is TRBJ1-5 and V is TRBV4-1; no definite D call. Between the trimmed V and J ends, which lost 1 base and 2 bases, there was a span of 12 bases. The CDR3 totals 16 residues. Germline V gives CDR1 MGHRA, CDR2 YSYEKL.

The genes are TRBV5-4 and TRBJ1-2; 8 bases align to TRBD1. Trimming cost V 2 bases and J 2 bases; bases outside gene matches: 2. Germline V gives CDR1 SGHNT, CDR2 YYREEE (reference sequence). The CDR3 has 14 residues. The CDR3 here is CASSFGTGNYGYTF. The DNA for the CDR3 is TGTGCCAGCAGCTTCGGGACAGGAAACTATGGCTACACCTTC.

This chain links TRBV9 with TRBJ2-6; 7 nucleotides match TRBD1. CDR1 is SGDLS, CDR2 YYNGEE, per germline. The V and J ends lost 3 bases and 2 bases, in that order; junction bases with no gene match: 2. This CDR3 region has 15 residues. The CDR3 DNA follows: TGTGCCAGCAGCGCTGACAGGGCTGGGGCCAACGTCCTGACTTTC. Translated: CASSADRAGANVLTF. Looking up the rest from reference TRBV9 and TRBJ2-6 gives the full variable domain: DSGVTQTPKHLITATGQRVTLRCSPRSGDLSVYWYQQSLDQGLQFLIQYYNGEERAKGNILERFSAQQFPDLHSELNLSSLELGDSALYFCASSADRAGANVLTFGAGSRLTVL.

The gene calls are TRBV6-1 and TRBJ2-5; 7 bases fit TRBD1. The length of the CDR3 is 12 residues. Germline V lookup: CDR1 MNHNS, CDR2 SASEGT. With 9 bases clipped from V and 4 bases from J, the junction kept 5 bases outside the gene matches. CDR3 DNA sequence: TGTGCCAGTACAGGGGTTGGAGAGACCCAGTACTTC. Translation: CASTGVGETQYF.

J is TRBJ1-1 and V is TRBV5-1; D gene unclear. The CDR3 extends over 13 amino acids. Germline V CDR1 and CDR2: SGHRS, YFSETQ. The V gene lost 0 bases and the J gene lost 6 bases, with 9 bases spanning the gap. CDR3 in DNA: TGCGCCAGCAGCTTGGGGTGGCAGGCTGAAGCTTTCTTT. Encoded protein: CASSLGWQAEAFF. The full variable domain, rest sourced from reference TRBV5-1 and TRBJ1-1, is KAGVTQTPRYLIKTRGQQVTLSCSPISGHRSVSWYQQTPGQGLQFLFEYFSETQRNKGNFPGRFSGRQFSNSRSEMNVSTLELGDSALYLCASSLGWQAEAFFGQGTRLTVV.

The chain links TRBV7-9 to TRBJ2-1; D uncertain. CDR1 and CDR2 (germline): SEHNR, FQNEAQ (reference sequence). The germline V and J ends were trimmed by 0 bases and 10 bases, with 7 bases remaining between them. The CDR3 spans 12 residues. CDR3 in amino acids: CASSLALGEQFF. Here the CDR3 DNA reads TGTGCCAGCAGCTTAGCGTTAGGGGAGCAGTTCTTC.

Only one count was recorded for this clone. This rearrangement joins TRBV18 to TRBJ1-6, with TRBD1 as a possible D gene (5 bases). With 5 bases removed from V and 16 bases from J, the gap between germline ends came to 15 bases. The CDR3 length is 12 residues. Germline V lookup: CDR1 KGHSH, CDR2 LQKENI. CDR3 sequence: CASSIQDKALHF. CDR3 sequence (DNA): TGTGCCAGCTCAATACAGGATAAGGCGCTCCACTTT. Drawing the rest from reference TRBV18 and TRBJ1-6, the complete variable domain is NAGVMQNPRHLVRRRGQEARLRCSPMKGHSHVYWYRQLPEEGLKFMVYLQKENIIDESGMPKERFSAEFPKEGPSILRIQQVVRGDSAAYFCASSIQDKALHFGNGTRLTVT.

This chain connects TRBV5-8 to TRBJ2-1; 8 nucleotides align to TRBD2. This CDR3 comprises 17 residues. V lost 0 bases to trimming and J lost 0 bases; unmatched junction nucleotides: 5. The germline gives CDR1 SGHTS, CDR2 YDEGEE. This CDR3 reads CASSLALSGVSYNEQFF. The CDR3 nucleotides read TGTGCCAGCAGCTTGGCGCTTAGCGGGGTCTCCTACAATGAGCAGTTCTTC.

The chain has TRBV9 and TRBJ2-1, with D perhaps TRBD2 (6 bases). CDR1 and CDR2 from the germline V gene are SGDLS and YYNGEE. The CDR3 consists of 16 residues. With 2 bases removed from V and 0 bases from J, the gap between germline ends came to 12 bases. CDR3 protein: CASSVRGGVSYNEQFF. The CDR3 nucleotides read TGTGCCAGCAGCGTTCGTGGCGGGGTCTCCTACAATGAGCAGTTCTTC.

This clone was found once. The chain links TRBV27 to TRBJ1-5, with a tentative D call TRBD1 (5 bases). The germline gives CDR1 MNHEY, CDR2 SMNVEV (reference sequence). The CDR3 sequence is 14 residues long. The V end lost 5 bases, the J end lost 5 bases, and 13 bases lay between the germline ends. CDR3 sequence (DNA): TGTGCCAGCAGTAAAGGGCGGGGGGATCAGCCCCAGCATTTT. It translates to CASSKGRGDQPQHF.

This clone was detected only a few times. The V gene is TRBV5-4, the J gene TRBJ2-4, with TRBD1 matching over 11 bases. The CDR3 runs to 15 residues. CDR1 is SGHNT, CDR2 YYREEE, per germline (reference sequence). Trimming cost V 2 bases and J 7 bases; bases outside gene matches: 5. The CDR3 is CASSFGQGALNIQYF. The CDR3 DNA sequence: TGTGCCAGCAGCTTCGGACAGGGGGCTTTGAACATTCAGTACTTC.

This chain joins TRBV19 and TRBJ2-1; D ambiguous. Germline V gene sequence: CDR1 LNHDA, CDR2 SQIVND (reference sequence). V lost 5 bases, J lost 3 bases, and 14 bases lay in between. CDR3 length: 15 residues. Here the CDR3 DNA reads TGTGCCAGTAGTCGTCGGGCAGAGTTCTACAATGAGCAGTTCTTC. This sequence encodes CASSRRAEFYNEQFF.

The V call is TRBV7-9, the J call TRBJ2-2, with TRBD2 identical over 8 bases. J gave up 8 bases and V 5 bases, and 1 base lay outside the gene matches. The CDR3 spans 12 residues. Germline loops: CDR1 SEHNR, CDR2 FQNEAQ (reference sequence). The CDR3 DNA reads TGTGCCAGCAGCCAGCGGGAGGGGGAGCTGTTTTTT. This encodes CASSQREGELFF. The full variable domain, its missing parts supplied by reference TRBV7-9 and TRBJ2-2, is DTGVSQNPRHKITKRGQNVTFRCDPISEHNRLYWYRQTLGQGPEFLTYFQNEAQLEKSRLLSDRFSAERPKGSFSTLEIQRTEQGDSAMYLCASSQREGELFFGEGSRLTVL.

The J gene is TRBJ1-2, the V gene TRBV28; D gene unclear. The CDR3 is 11 residues long. V lost 5 bases and J 8 bases, leaving 9 bases between the germline ends. Germline CDR1 and CDR2: MDHEN and SYDVKM. The CDR3, as DNA: TGTGCCAGCAGTCAATCAAAGGGCTACACCTTC. This sequence encodes CASSQSKGYTF.

The V and J genes are TRBV5-4 and TRBJ2-7; 8 positions agree with TRBD2. The CDR3 length is 15 residues. CDR1 is SGHNT, CDR2 YYREEE, per germline (reference sequence). V dropped 4 bases and J dropped 1; count of bases not matched to a gene: 7. The CDR3: CASSRAGRGSYEQYF. CDR3 in DNA: TGTGCCAGCAGCAGGGCCGGGAGGGGGTCCTACGAGCAGTACTTC.

The V call is TRBV28, the J call TRBJ2-1; 7 nucleotides line up with TRBD2. This CDR3 has 16 amino acids. In germline, CDR1 is MDHEN, CDR2 SYDVKM. Trimming took 1 base from V and 7 from J; bases not matched to a gene: 10. The DNA of the CDR3 is TGTGCCAGCAGTTTATATCCCCAGGACGGGAGGAATGAGCAGTTCTTC. This gives the protein CASSLYPQDGRNEQFF.

This rearrangement joins TRBV6-5 to TRBJ2-3; possibly TRBD1 for D (5 bases). V lost 11 bases and J 4 bases, leaving 13 bases between the germline ends. Germline assignment: CDR1 MNHEY and CDR2 SVGAGI. This CDR3 comprises 12 residues. The DNA for the CDR3 is TGTGCCCCGCAGGGCCCTCCAGATACGCAGTATTTT. It codes for CAPQGPPDTQYF.

The V call is TRBV19, the J call TRBJ1-4, with 10 bases identical to TRBD1. Germline V lookup: CDR1 LNHDA, CDR2 SQIVND (reference sequence). V dropped 5 bases and J dropped 10; count of bases not matched to a gene: 10. The CDR3 length is 15 residues. This CDR3 is CASSPHRDRGVKLFF. The CDR3 DNA reads TGTGCCAGTAGTCCACACCGGGACAGGGGCGTAAAACTGTTTTTT.

V gene TRBV2 combines with J gene TRBJ2-7; 7 bases are shared with TRBD1. The CDR3 runs 14 residues. V lost 7 bases, J lost 0 bases, and 6 bases stayed unmatched. Germline values: CDR1 SNHLY, CDR2 FYNNEI. CDR3 DNA sequence: TGTGCCAGCACCCGGGACAGCTTCTCCTACGAGCAGTACTTC. Its protein product is CASTRDSFSYEQYF. The whole variable domain, filled in from reference TRBV2 and TRBJ2-7, reads EPEVTQTPSHQVTQMGQEVILRCVPISNHLYFYWYRQILGQKVEFLVSFYNNEISEKSEIFDDQFSVERPDGSNFTLKIRSTKLEDSAMYFCASTRDSFSYEQYFGPGTRLTVT.